This T cell receptor beta chain emerged from a study of T cell responses to AZD1222 COVID-19 vaccine. Libraries were prepared by immunoSEQ multiplex PCR; TCRdb keeps only in-frame clonotypes and omits some of them. The sample consists of under 200,000 clones, 91% of them appearing once. This clone was detected a few times. Sequenced here: peripheral blood, sampled on day 0 of AZD1222 vaccination. The clonotype was recovered from an adult in good health.

The CDR3 DNA follows: TGTGCCAGCAGCCGGGGGAGAGAGCAGCCCCAGCATTTT. This gives the protein CASSRGREQPQHF. The chain carries TRBV7-2 and TRBJ1-5; TRBD1 might be the D (5 bases). Trimming took 5 bases from V and 7 from J, leaving 12 bases between them. The CDR3 extends over 13 amino acids. CDR1 SGHTA and CDR2 FQGNSA come from the germline V gene.